This entry lists 27 T cell receptor beta chains sequenced from one sample in a study of blood T cells in healthy people across ages (dated by TCRdb to between 2014 and 2016). The library relied on 5' RACE. Sequencing used an Illumina HiSeq 2500. A second about 7 to 11 cycle PCR used a sample-barcoded 5' primer and a J-beta primer mix. Clones were called with MiXCR by TCRdb after fastp trimmed the public reads at Q25, and only in-frame beta chains were retained. Entries that share a CDR3 protein sequence are merged under the most common genes and DNA. The table for this sample lists about 1.1 million distinct CDR3 sequences; under 40% of them were counted only once. In total, the top ten clones hold roughly 14% of the sample. The source material was blood. The receptors were gathered from a man aged 18 to 29 in good health.

This clonotype was recorded many times. The chain uses TRBV12-3 or TRBV12-4 and TRBJ1-5, with D hard to call. This CDR3 is 12 amino acids long. V lost 6 bases and J 4 bases, leaving 7 bases between the germline ends. The chain's CDR3 is CASSLRNQPQHF. The CDR3 bases are TGTGCCAGCAGCTTAAGAAATCAGCCCCAGCATTTT.

This clonotype was seen ten or more times. The chain recombines TRBV7-2 with TRBJ2-6; D gene ambiguous. The germline CDR1 and CDR2 sequences are SGHTA and FQGNSA. This CDR3 region has 14 residues. V lost 2 bases and J lost 0, with 2 bases in between. The CDR3 DNA reads as TGTGCCAGCAGCTTAAACTCTGGGGCCAACGTCCTGACTTTC. Translating gives CASSLNSGANVLTF.

This clonotype appeared a few times. The genes are TRBV7-6 and TRBJ1-1; tentative D call: TRBD1 (5 bases). The V end lost 1 base, the J end lost 4 bases, and 10 bases lay between the germline ends. Germline assignment: CDR1 SGHVS and CDR2 FNYEAQ. This CDR3 has 14 residues. CDR3 region: CASSLEGEGTEAFF. The CDR3 nucleotides are TGTGCCAGCAGCTTAGAAGGGGAGGGCACTGAAGCTTTCTTT.

The DNA for the CDR3 is TGTGCCAGCAGCGTAGCGGGGTATGGAGAGACCCAGTACTTC. Translating it yields CASSVAGYGETQYF. V usage is TRBV9 and J usage is TRBJ2-5, with D maybe TRBD2 (5 bases). Germline values: CDR1 SGDLS, CDR2 YYNGEE. There are 14 residues in the CDR3. With 0 bases removed from V and 4 bases from J, the gap between germline ends came to 10 bases.

A remark on this clonotype: A much bigger clone sits one base away, suggesting this may be a read error. This chain uses TRBV29-1 with TRBJ2-5; D is possibly TRBD2 (7 bases). Trimming left V 8 bases short and J 11 bases short, with 24 bases between. Germline-derived CDR1 and CDR2 are SQVTM and ANQGSEA. The CDR3 covers 13 residues. CDR3 residues: CSTWEGVYNEQYF. The CDR3 DNA reads TGCAGCACCTGGGAGGGGGTTTACAATGAGCAGTACTTC.

CDR3 in amino acids: CSARRGLAQETQYF. The CDR3 DNA reads as TGCAGTGCTAGGAGGGGACTAGCGCAAGAGACCCAGTACTTC. The chain uses TRBV20-1 and TRBJ2-5; 10 positions agree with TRBD2. This CDR3 is 14 amino acids long. Trimming took 3 bases from V and 2 from J; bases not matched to a gene: 3. Germline CDR1 DFQATT, CDR2 SNEGSKA (reference sequence).

This clonotype was detected a few times. The chain carries TRBV3-1 and TRBJ2-3, with D unclear. Germline V gene sequence: CDR1 LGHDT, CDR2 YNNKEL (reference sequence). The ends were cut back, 2 bases at V and 6 bases at J, with 9 bases in the middle. There are 13 residues in the CDR3. Written as DNA, the CDR3 is TGTGCCAGCAGCCAACTTAGGTGGGATACGCAGTATTTT. It encodes CASSQLRWDTQYF.

V is TRBV28 and J is TRBJ2-3; D remains unclear. The CDR3 spans 14 residues. Germline assignment: CDR1 MDHEN and CDR2 SYDVKM. The V and J ends lost 6 bases and 2 bases respectively, with 12 bases between them. The CDR3 region has the DNA TGTGCCAGCAGCCACTGGCAGTCCACAGATACGCAGTATTTT. Protein sequence: CASSHWQSTDTQYF.

CDR3 in amino acids: CASSDGANYGYTF. Written as DNA, the CDR3 is TGTGCCAGCAGCGACGGAGCTAACTATGGCTACACCTTC. The V call is TRBV2, the J call TRBJ1-2; D call uncertain. Trimming removed 6 bases at V and 0 bases at J, with 8 bases between. Per germline, CDR1 SNHLY and CDR2 FYNNEI. The CDR3 runs to 13 residues.

This rearrangement joins TRBV20-1 to TRBJ1-2, with 8 bases aligning to TRBD1. V was clipped by 2 bases and J by 10 bases; unmatched bases: 9. This CDR3 contains 13 residues. Germline loops: CDR1 DFQATT, CDR2 SNEGSKA (reference sequence). The CDR3 region is CSARRTWDRYYTF. DNA of the CDR3: TGCAGTGCTAGACGCACCTGGGACAGGTACTACACCTTC.

In its sample, this clonotype was seen a few times. The rearrangement links TRBV12-3 or TRBV12-4 to TRBJ2-2; D remains unclear. The V and J ends lost 8 bases and 3 bases respectively, with 7 bases between them. This CDR3 has 12 residues. CDR3 DNA: TGTGCCAGCGTAGTGGACACCGGGGAGCTGTTTTTT. Encoded protein: CASVVDTGELFF.

This clonotype has at least ten counts. This sequence joins TRBV29-1 and TRBJ2-5; D gene uncertain. CDR1 is SQVTM and CDR2 is ANQGSEA in the germline V gene. V shed 1 base and J shed 1 base, with 1 base lying between them. This CDR3 is 11 amino acids long. As DNA, the CDR3 is TGCAGCGTTGAAGTCCAAGAGACCCAGTACTTC. Translated: CSVEVQETQYF.

The V gene is TRBV27, the J gene TRBJ2-1, with TRBD2 matching 9 bases. The ends lost 8 bases at V and 3 bases at J; junction bases unmatched: 5. This CDR3 is built from 14 residues. CDR1 is MNHEY, CDR2 SMNVEV, per germline (reference sequence). The CDR3 here is CASQRGANYNEQFF. CDR3 bases: TGTGCCAGCCAGCGGGGGGCTAACTACAATGAGCAGTTCTTC.

DNA for the CDR3: TGTGCCAGCAGCTCGCCTCTTACGGGGGGGACCTACAATGAGCAGTTCTTC. Its translation: CASSSPLTGGTYNEQFF. The rearrangement links TRBV7-6 to TRBJ2-1, with 8 positions matching TRBD2. Looked up from germline, CDR1 is SGHVS and CDR2 is FNYEAQ. J lost 2 bases, V lost 4 bases, and 10 bases had no gene match. There are 17 residues in the CDR3.

The chain couples TRBV7-8 to TRBJ1-2; TRBD1 is a possible D gene (5 bases). CDR3 size: 15 residues. V shed 6 bases and J shed 3 bases, with 17 bases lying between them. CDR1 SGHVS and CDR2 FQNEAQ come from the germline V gene. The CDR3: CASSIRDGTHYGYTF. Here the CDR3 DNA reads TGTGCCAGCAGTATACGGGACGGAACTCACTATGGCTACACCTTC.

The chain carries TRBV10-3 and TRBJ2-7; 7 bases are a match to TRBD1. The CDR3 spans 15 residues. J gave up 5 bases and V 6 bases, and 13 bases lay outside the gene matches. Germline V lookup: CDR1 ENHRY, CDR2 SYGVKD. The CDR3 DNA reads as TGTGCCATCAGCACCCAGACAGGGATAAGGAACGAGCAGTACTTC. This sequence encodes CAISTQTGIRNEQYF.

CDR3: CASSEAPPAKNIQYF. The CDR3 nucleotides are TGTGCCAGCAGTGAAGCCCCCCCAGCCAAAAACATTCAGTACTTC. The chain is built from TRBV2 and TRBJ2-4, with D hard to call. Trimming took 0 bases from V and 0 from J, leaving 6 bases between them. This CDR3 region has 15 residues. In germline, CDR1 is SNHLY, CDR2 FYNNEI.

The V and J genes are TRBV7-2 and TRBJ2-7, with TRBD1 matching 12 bases. The V and J ends lost 2 bases and 6 bases, in that order; junction bases with no gene match: 2. Germline CDR1 SGHTA, CDR2 FQGNSA. The CDR3 runs to 14 residues. As DNA, the CDR3 is TGTGCCAGCAGCTTACGGGACAGGGGGCGCGAGCAGTACTTC. It yields the protein CASSLRDRGREQYF.

This clonotype was found once. This sequence joins TRBV7-3 and TRBJ1-6; D not resolved. CDR3 length: 14 residues. Germline V gene data show CDR1 as SGHTA and CDR2 as FQGTGA. V was cut by 1 base and J by 8 bases, with 9 bases left in between. CDR3 loop: CASSLNGRDSPLHF. DNA for the CDR3: TGTGCCAGCAGCTTAAACGGGAGGGATTCACCCCTCCACTTT.

CDR3 amino acids: CASSKRTGRWETQYF. In nucleotides, the CDR3 is TGTGCCAGCAGTAAACGGACAGGGCGGTGGGAGACCCAGTACTTC. The chain joins TRBV6-6 to TRBJ2-5; 8 bases are shared with TRBD1. Per the germline V gene, CDR1 is MNHNY and CDR2 is SVGAGI (reference sequence). Trimming took 5 bases from V and 5 from J; bases not matched to a gene: 10. The CDR3 runs 15 residues.

This clonotype has more than one count but fewer than ten. V is TRBV12-3 or TRBV12-4 and J is TRBJ1-2, with D possibly being TRBD1 (5 bases). The CDR3 spans 14 residues. V lost 0 bases and J 8 bases, leaving 13 bases between the germline ends. This chain's CDR3 is CASSLAGGTGGYTF. The CDR3 nucleotides are TGTGCCAGCAGTTTAGCGGGAGGGACCGGAGGCTACACCTTC.

This clonotype was observed a few times. The V gene is TRBV6-1, the J gene TRBJ2-1; 8 nucleotides match TRBD2. Looked up from germline, CDR1 is MNHNS and CDR2 is SASEGT. This CDR3 comprises 16 residues. V shed 6 bases, J shed 3 bases, and the junction held 10 bases outside the gene matches. The CDR3 nucleotides read TGTGCCAGCAGAGATCTTCCGGGACTAGACTACAATGAGCAGTTCTTC. It codes for CASRDLPGLDYNEQFF.

This clonotype has only a few counts. V is TRBV20-1 and J is TRBJ1-4; 7 bases line up with TRBD1. V lost 5 bases and J lost 5; bases outside the gene matches: 8. Germline CDR1 and CDR2: DFQATT and SNEGSKA (reference sequence). The CDR3 loop spans 14 amino acids. The CDR3: CSAYPGQRNEKLFF. Written as DNA, the CDR3 is TGCAGTGCTTACCCGGGACAGAGAAATGAAAAACTGTTTTTT.

This sequence joins TRBV20-1 and TRBJ1-2; 8 bases align to TRBD1. J was trimmed by 1 base and V by 6 bases; bases with no gene match: 4. From germline, CDR1 is DFQATT and CDR2 SNEGSKA (reference sequence). The CDR3 spans 13 residues. In DNA, the CDR3 is TGCAGTGCCGTGACAGGGGTTAACTATGGCTACACCTTC. Amino acid sequence: CSAVTGVNYGYTF.

The chain couples TRBV27 to TRBJ1-4; the D is unclear. Germline V gene sequence: CDR1 MNHEY, CDR2 SMNVEV (reference sequence). V dropped 3 bases and J dropped 7 bases, with 9 bases sitting between them. This CDR3 is built from 13 residues. The CDR3 bases are TGTGCCAGCAGTTTTCGGATGGGTGAAAAACTGTTTTTT. This encodes CASSFRMGEKLFF.

A few counts support this clonotype. The J gene is TRBJ1-5, the V gene TRBV20-1, with D hard to call. Trimming pared 0 bases from V and 4 bases from J, leaving 1 base between. The CDR3 totals 11 residues. From germline, CDR1 is DFQATT and CDR2 SNEGSKA (reference sequence). This chain's CDR3 is CSARENQPQHF. The CDR3 coding sequence is TGCAGTGCTAGAGAGAATCAGCCCCAGCATTTT.

The chain couples TRBV5-1 to TRBJ1-6; D is undetermined. CDR3 length equals 16 residues. From germline, CDR1 is SGHRS and CDR2 YFSETQ. The V gene lost 4 bases and the J gene lost 0 bases, with 11 bases spanning the gap. As DNA, the CDR3 is TGCGCCAGCAGCCCTACTGCTAGCTCCTATAATTCACCCCTCCACTTT. Protein sequence: CASSPTASSYNSPLHF.